Listed below are T cell receptor beta chains from one sample, sequenced in a study of blood T cell repertoires in COVID-19. Sequencing used immunoSEQ multiplex PCR; TCRdb keeps in-frame clones, though not all of them. The top ten hold 4% to 5.5% of the sample, which has about 190,000 clones, around 89% seen once. Sequencing used peripheral blood. The receptors stem from a human donor in a cohort sampled during active COVID-19. The CDR3 runs from the conserved cysteine through the conserved F or W. A D gene is named only where the DNA matches it firmly. The size of a clone is reported for some rows only, either as once, few or many, or as a class for expanded clones.

TRBV27	-	-	TRBJ2-7	CASSWARASLYEQYF	TGTGCCAGCAGTTGGGCCAGAGCCAGCCTCTACGAGCAGTACTTC
TRBV5-1	TRBD1	once	TRBJ1-2	CASSFSVSGQIYGYTF	TGCGCCAGCAGCTTTTCAGTTTCGGGACAGATTTATGGCTACACCTTC
TRBV30	TRBD1	-	TRBJ1-6	CAWSVQGAGNSPLHF	TGTGCCTGGAGTGTCCAGGGGGCAGGTAATTCACCCCTCCACTTT
TRBV10-3	-	-	TRBJ2-5	CASSAGGGAGETQYF	TGTGCCAGTTCTGCCGGCGGGGGCGCCGGGGAGACCCAGTACTTC
TRBV7-8	TRBD1	-	TRBJ2-7	CASSLLDGQGAPLFF	TGTGCCAGCAGCTTACTCGACGGCCAGGGGGCGCCCCTTTTCTTC
TRBV10-3	TRBD2	-	TRBJ2-2	CAISYRGVVNTGELFF	TGTGCCATCAGCTATCGGGGGGTAGTTAACACCGGGGAGCTGTTTTTT
TRBV4-3	-	-	TRBJ2-7	CASSQDRGPYEQYF	TGCGCCAGCAGCCAAGACAGGGGTCCCTACGAGCAGTACTTC
TRBV9	TRBD2	-	TRBJ2-7	CASSPGGRGSSYEQYF	TGTGCCAGCAGCCCGGGGGGTCGGGGTAGCTCCTACGAGCAGTACTTC
TRBV5-1	TRBD1	-	TRBJ2-7	CASSPGQGSLRPYF	TGCGCCAGCAGCCCCGGACAGGGCTCACTTCGTCCGTACTTC
TRBV28	TRBD1	-	TRBJ2-5	CASSRPGQGGPETQYF	TGTGCCAGCTCCCGACCGGGACAGGGAGGACCAGAGACCCAGTACTTC
TRBV6-5	TRBD1	-	TRBJ1-1	CASSGTVNTEAFF	TGTGCCAGCAGCGGGACAGTCAACACTGAAGCTTTCTTT
TRBV3-1/TRBV3-2	-	-	TRBJ2-7	CASSHGLRASYEQYF	TGTGCCAGCAGCCATGGTTTGCGGGCCTCCTACGAGCAGTACTTC
TRBV6-5	-	-	TRBJ1-3	CASSYTGVSSGNTIYF	TGTGCCAGCAGTTACACGGGGGTGAGCTCTGGAAACACCATATATTTT
TRBV6-5	-	-	TRBJ2-7	CASRPAGHDEQYF	TGTGCCAGCAGACCAGCGGGCCACGACGAGCAGTACTTC
TRBV19	TRBD2	once	TRBJ2-7	CASSRTRGGKAPYEQYF	TGTGCCAGTAGCCGAACCCGGGGGGGGAAGGCACCCTACGAGCAGTACTTC
TRBV4-2	TRBD2	-	TRBJ2-3	CASSQVAGGETDTQYF	TGTGCCAGCAGCCAGGTAGCGGGAGGTGAGACAGATACGCAGTATTTT
TRBV4-2	TRBD1	-	TRBJ2-3	CASSQDNRGKDTQYF	TGTGCCAGCAGCCAAGATAACAGGGGGAAAGATACGCAGTATTTT
TRBV28	TRBD2	-	TRBJ2-7	CASSLREGYEQYF	TGTGCCAGCAGTTTGCGGGAGGGATACGAGCAGTACTTC
TRBV10-3	TRBD1	-	TRBJ2-7	CAISPGTGVREQYF	TGTGCCATCAGTCCCGGGACAGGGGTCCGCGAGCAGTACTTC
TRBV4-1	-	-	TRBJ2-7	CASSQDQGPYEQYF	TGCGCCAGCAGCCAAGATCAGGGGCCCTACGAGCAGTACTTC
TRBV12-5	-	once	TRBJ2-3	CASGLEGGGADTQYF	TGTGCTAGTGGTTTGGAGGGGGGAGGGGCAGATACGCAGTATTTT
TRBV5-4	-	-	TRBJ1-1	CASSLRGNTEAFF	TGTGCCAGCAGCTTGAGAGGGAACACTGAAGCTTTCTTT
TRBV6-5	-	-	TRBJ1-4	CASRQGSTEKLFF	TGTGCCAGCAGACAGGGATCGACTGAAAAACTGTTTTTT
TRBV11-2	TRBD1	few	TRBJ1-1	CASSPGQGWDTEAFF	TGTGCCAGCAGCCCGGGACAGGGGTGGGACACTGAAGCTTTCTTT
TRBV25-1	-	-	TRBJ1-1	CASSDIGTEAFF	TGTGCCAGCAGTGACATCGGCACTGAAGCTTTCTTT